These 26 T cell receptor beta chains came from one sample sequenced in a study of blood T cell repertoires in COVID-19 (dated by TCRdb to about 2020). The library was built by means of the immunoSEQ multiplex PCR assay. Drawn from immuneACCESS, this table holds only the in-frame rearrangements with V and J called that TCRdb kept. Clones are partly lost; checked studies trace under half to an unresolved V gene and leave the rest unexplained. Present in this sample are 150,000 to 200,000 clones, about 85% of which were seen just once. The biggest ten clones account for about 9.4% of the sample. The material sequenced was peripheral blood. The receptors stem from an elderly woman with acute or convalescent COVID-19.

This clone was recorded once. The gene calls are TRBV27 and TRBJ1-3; tentative D call: TRBD1 (5 bases). V was pared by 6 bases and J by 2 bases, with 11 bases between. Per germline, CDR1 MNHEY and CDR2 SMNVEV (reference sequence). The CDR3 runs 14 residues. CDR3 coding DNA: TGTGCCAGCAGGCCGGGGGGGACTGGAAACACCATATATTTT. Protein sequence: CASRPGGTGNTIYF.

This rearrangement joins TRBV4-2 to TRBJ1-2, with TRBD1 matching 10 bases. CDR3 size: 17 residues. Per germline, CDR1 LGHNA and CDR2 YNFKEQ. Trimming at V came to 0 bases and at J to 3 bases, leaving 7 bases not matched to a gene. In DNA form, the CDR3 reads TGTGCCAGCAGCCAAGATCTGGGACAGGGGTACCACTATGGCTACACCTTC. This encodes CASSQDLGQGYHYGYTF.

The rearrangement links TRBV7-8 to TRBJ2-4; D is unresolved. With 1 base removed from V and 4 bases from J, the gap between germline ends came to 14 bases. The CDR3 length is 16 residues. Germline V lookup: CDR1 SGHVS, CDR2 FQNEAQ. This CDR3 reads CASSLGGSRDKNIQYF. The CDR3 nucleotides read TGTGCCAGCAGCTTAGGCGGCAGCCGAGATAAAAACATTCAGTACTTC.

The CDR3 DNA follows: TGTGCCAGCAGCCAGGGACAGCGAGAGACCCAGTACTTC. Translation: CASSQGQRETQYF. The rearrangement links TRBV3-1 (or the pseudogene TRBV3-2) to TRBJ2-5, with TRBD1 matching over 7 bases. After removal of 3 bases from V and 4 bases from J, the junction contained 2 bases not matched to a gene. Germline assignment: CDR1 LGHDT and CDR2 YNNKEL (reference sequence). The CDR3 has 13 amino acids.

This CDR3 reads CASSLRTASTYEQYF. The CDR3 region has the DNA TGTGCCAGCAGCCTTAGGACTGCTTCAACCTACGAGCAGTACTTC. This chain connects TRBV27 to TRBJ2-7, with D possibly TRBD2 on 5 matching bases. In germline, CDR1 is MNHEY, CDR2 SMNVEV (reference sequence). V was clipped by 6 bases and J by 2 bases, with 17 bases between them. CDR3 length: 15 residues.

The chain recombines TRBV19 with TRBJ1-1; D is uncertain. Between the trimmed V and J ends, which lost 4 bases and 2 bases, there was a span of 11 bases. Germline CDR1 is LNHDA and CDR2 is SQIVND (reference sequence). The CDR3 spans 14 residues. CDR3 amino acids: CASSSNKLNTEAFF. In DNA, the CDR3 is TGTGCCAGTAGTAGTAACAAATTAAACACTGAAGCTTTCTTT.

This clone was recorded a few times. This sequence joins TRBV7-2 and TRBJ1-1; maybe TRBD1 (5 bases). Germline CDR1 reads SGHTA; CDR2 reads FQGNSA. The CDR3 sequence is 13 residues long. Trimming took 3 bases from V and 7 from J, leaving 12 bases between them. CDR3 nucleotide sequence: TGTGCCAGCAGCTTCGGGGGTCTTGGTGAAGCTTTCTTT. This gives the protein CASSFGGLGEAFF.

The CDR3 DNA reads TGTGCCAGCAGCTTAACGTGGGGGGACAGGCCGAACGAGCAGTACTTC. It translates to CASSLTWGDRPNEQYF. The rearrangement links TRBV7-3 to TRBJ2-7; 8 positions agree with TRBD1. The CDR3 is 16 amino acids. J gave up 5 bases and V 0 bases, and 9 bases lay outside the gene matches. Germline loops: CDR1 SGHTA, CDR2 FQGTGA.

This chain connects TRBV5-1 to TRBJ2-2; 9 positions agree with TRBD2. The V segment lost 6 bases and the J segment 0 bases; nucleotides outside the gene matches: 6. CDR1 is SGHRS, CDR2 YFSETQ, per germline. This CDR3 contains 16 residues. The chain's CDR3 is CASTPLAGSNTGELFF. CDR3 DNA: TGCGCCAGCACCCCGCTAGCGGGATCGAACACCGGGGAGCTGTTTTTT.

This clone showed up just once. The chain couples TRBV4-3 to TRBJ1-2, with D possibly being TRBD1 (5 bases). The CDR3 contains 14 residues. Trimming pared 0 bases from V and 3 bases from J, leaving 8 bases between. In germline, CDR1 is LGHNA, CDR2 YSLEER. In DNA form, the CDR3 reads TGCGCCAGCAGCCAAGAGCAGGGTGACTATGGCTACACCTTC. Its protein product is CASSQEQGDYGYTF.

This clone appeared a few times. The chain is built from TRBV7-9 and TRBJ2-5; the match to TRBD2 covers 7 bases. This CDR3 spans 16 amino acids. In germline, CDR1 is SEHNR, CDR2 FQNEAQ (reference sequence). V shed 4 bases, J shed 5 bases, and the junction held 13 bases outside the gene matches. The CDR3, as DNA: TGTGCCAGCAGCTCCCACATTACAGGAGCGGGGGAGACCCAGTACTTC. Amino acid sequence: CASSSHITGAGETQYF. The variable domain in full, with the rest retrieved from reference TRBV7-9 and TRBJ2-5, is DTGVSQNPRHKITKRGQNVTFRCDPISEHNRLYWYRQTLGQGPEFLTYFQNEAQLEKSRLLSDRFSAERPKGSFSTLEIQRTEQGDSAMYLCASSSHITGAGETQYFGPGTRLLVL.

This chain uses TRBV3-1 (or the pseudogene TRBV3-2) with TRBJ2-2; maybe TRBD2 (5 bases). The CDR3 contains 14 residues. Germline-derived CDR1 and CDR2 are LGHDT and YNNKEL (reference sequence). The V gene lost 3 bases and the J gene lost 5 bases, with 10 bases spanning the gap. The CDR3 is CASSHGIRTGELFF. As DNA, the CDR3 is TGTGCCAGCAGCCACGGGATAAGAACCGGGGAGCTGTTTTTT.

The V gene is TRBV6-2 or TRBV6-3, the J gene TRBJ2-2, with D perhaps TRBD2 (6 bases). This CDR3 comprises 14 residues. V was pared by 2 bases and J by 4 bases, with 8 bases between. From germline, CDR1 is MNHEY and CDR2 SVGEGT. In DNA form, the CDR3 reads TGTGCCAGCAGTTACCGGGGAGGCACCGGGGAGCTGTTTTTT. Its protein product is CASSYRGGTGELFF.

The CDR3 sequence: CASSATDFPGQPQHF. Here the CDR3 DNA reads TGTGCCAGCAGTGCCACGGACTTTCCGGGTCAGCCCCAGCATTTT. The chain carries TRBV2 and TRBJ1-5; D uncertain. CDR1 is SNHLY, CDR2 FYNNEI, per germline. CDR3 size: 15 residues. Trimming removed 4 bases from V and 6 bases from J, with 16 bases in between.

This clone was recorded at least ten times. This chain joins TRBV6-1 and TRBJ1-1, with D maybe TRBD1 (5 bases). Germline lookup yields CDR1 MNHNS and CDR2 SASEGT. This CDR3 contains 14 residues. V lost 2 bases to trimming and J lost 4 bases, with 11 bases between them. In nucleotides, the CDR3 is TGTGCCAGCAGTGAAAACAGGTGGGGCACTGAAGCTTTCTTT. The encoded protein is CASSENRWGTEAFF.

The chain recombines TRBV19 with TRBJ1-5; 8 bases match TRBD1. This CDR3 comprises 17 residues. Germline trimming cut 5 bases from V and 1 base from J; bases unmatched to any gene: 10. CDR1 and CDR2 from the germline V gene are LNHDA and SQIVND (reference sequence). In DNA form, the CDR3 reads TGTGCCAGTAGTCTCCGGACAGGGAGGGACAGCAATCAGCCCCAGCATTTT. This sequence encodes CASSLRTGRDSNQPQHF.

This chain links TRBV12-2 with TRBJ2-7; the tabulated D call, TRBD1, remains unverified against the DNA. TRBV12-2 is deemed a pseudogene. The CDR3 is 16 residues long. The CDR3 region has the DNA TGTGCAAGTCGCTTAGCCCGGAGGGGGCGAACCTACGAGCAGTACTTC. Its protein product is CASRLARRGRTYEQYF.

This sequence joins TRBV6-5 and TRBJ1-6, with 7 bases identical to TRBD1. With 4 bases clipped from V and 6 bases from J, the junction kept 6 bases outside the gene matches. The CDR3 consists of 15 residues. CDR1 and CDR2 from the germline V gene are MNHEY and SVGAGI. CDR3 DNA: TGTGCCAGCAGTTTACAGGGGAGGTTTAATTCACCCCTCCACTTT. Protein product: CASSLQGRFNSPLHF.

This chain uses TRBV19 with TRBJ1-4, with no clear D. The germline CDR1 and CDR2 sequences are LNHDA and SQIVND (reference sequence). Trimming pared 1 base from V and 7 bases from J, leaving 16 bases between. The CDR3 has 16 residues. CDR3 loop: CASSIGSVGLVEKLFF. CDR3 nucleotide sequence: TGTGCCAGTAGTATAGGTTCGGTCGGTCTCGTTGAAAAACTGTTTTTT.

This clone has just a few counts. Other DNA sequences in this specimen translate into the identical CDR3. This rearrangement joins TRBV10-3 to TRBJ1-5, with D maybe TRBD1 (5 bases). From germline, CDR1 is ENHRY and CDR2 SYGVKD. The CDR3 contains 16 residues. V gave up 0 bases and J gave up 0 bases, with 9 bases separating them. DNA of the CDR3: TGTGCCATCAGTGAGTCGGGGGGGTCTAGCAATCAGCCCCAGCATTTT. Residues: CAISESGGSSNQPQHF.

This sequence joins TRBV1 and TRBJ2-3; TRBD2 is the table's D call and was not checked against the DNA. TRBV1 is labeled a pseudogene. This CDR3 contains 17 residues. CDR3 loop: CTSSRELADHSTDTQYF. The CDR3 region has the DNA TGCACCAGCAGCCGAGAACTAGCGGATCACAGCACAGATACGCAGTATTTT.

The genes are TRBV10-3 and TRBJ2-1; 8 positions agree with TRBD2. V gave up 4 bases and J gave up 3 bases; unmatched junction bases: 2. This CDR3 comprises 14 residues. Looked up from germline, CDR1 is ENHRY and CDR2 is SYGVKD. This CDR3 reads CAISVLADYNEQFF. The CDR3 region has the DNA TGTGCCATCAGTGTACTAGCGGACTACAATGAGCAGTTCTTC.

The chain combines TRBV15 with TRBJ2-3, with 10 bases aligning to TRBD2. V gave up 2 bases and J gave up 6 bases; unmatched junction bases: 5. The CDR3 runs 15 residues. Per germline, CDR1 LNHNV and CDR2 YYDKDF (reference sequence). The CDR3 is CATSRRTSGGDTQYF. DNA for the CDR3: TGTGCCACCAGCAGACGGACTAGCGGTGGGGATACGCAGTATTTT.

The J gene is TRBJ1-1, the V gene TRBV18; D not certain. This CDR3 region has 14 residues. V lost 0 bases and J 3 bases, leaving 8 bases between the germline ends. Germline-derived CDR1 and CDR2 are KGHSH and LQKENI. CDR3 protein: CASSPPVRHTEAFF. CDR3 coding DNA: TGTGCCAGCTCACCACCGGTCAGGCACACTGAAGCTTTCTTT. The full variable domain, with the rest looked up from reference TRBV18 and TRBJ1-1, is NAGVMQNPRHLVRRRGQEARLRCSPMKGHSHVYWYRQLPEEGLKFMVYLQKENIIDESGMPKERFSAEFPKEGPSILRIQQVVRGDSAAYFCASSPPVRHTEAFFGQGTRLTVV.

The J gene is TRBJ1-4, the V gene TRBV19; weak D call: TRBD1 (5 bases). Germline CDR1 reads LNHDA; CDR2 reads SQIVND (reference sequence). The V and J ends lost 6 bases and 7 bases respectively, with 12 bases between them. This CDR3 spans 13 amino acids. As DNA, the CDR3 is TGTGCCAGTAGACTACAGGATAGTGAAAAACTGTTTTTT. Translated: CASRLQDSEKLFF.

This clone was detected only once. V and J are TRBV12-5 and TRBJ2-3; TRBD2 agrees at 7 bases. V trimming: 2 bases; J trimming: 8 bases; junction bases outside the gene matches: 1. The germline V gene encodes CDR1 LGHNT and CDR2 FRNRAP. This CDR3 is 12 amino acids long. DNA of the CDR3: TGTGCTAGTGGTTTGCCGGGGGGTACGCAGTATTTT. Residues: CASGLPGGTQYF.